The clone carrying this T cell receptor (beta chain) appeared a few times. Germline CDR1 and CDR2: SGHTA and FQGNSA. The CDR3 is 14 amino acids. The ends lost 3 bases at V and 5 bases at J; junction bases unmatched: 5. The record originates from a study of blood T cells in healthy people across ages. Primed by a sample-barcoded 5' primer and a J-beta primer mix, a second PCR proceeded for about 7 to 12 cycles. TCRdb re-derived calls from the 5' RACE reads in MiXCR, one entry per CDR3 protein. The data show 540,000 or so distinct CDR3 sequences, roughly 43% seen once. The TCR sequence derives from a man at least 80 years old in good health. The specimen sequenced was blood. This sequence joins TRBV7-2 and TRBJ2-3, with TRBD2 matching 7 bases. The CDR3 reads CASSFRLARDTQYF. CDR3 nucleotides: TGTGCCAGCAGCTTTAGACTAGCAAGAGATACGCAGTATTTT.